This T cell receptor (beta chain) stems from a study of blood T cell repertoires in COVID-19. Study overall: Sites across the United States, Italy and Spain contributed samples from acute and convalescent COVID-19. The analysed material was cDNA or gDNA that came from T cells, B-cell-depleted T cells, or PBMCs.

V lost 0 bases and J 5 bases, leaving 13 bases between the germline ends. The germline V gene encodes CDR1 MNHEY and CDR2 SMNVEV (reference sequence). CDR3 size: 15 residues. In the source study's methods: Estimates of nucleated cell counts were drawn from the amplification of reference gene primers. Profiling relied on immunoSEQ multiplex PCR, and the TCRdb table lists in-frame clones only, not all of them. Clone size and V and J calls were adopted from that table, with D and trimming inferred from the DNA. The data show about 240,000 clones, 75% to 85% seen once. Sequencing was done on a sample of peripheral blood. This receptor was taken from a woman aged 70-85 years with acute or convalescent COVID-19. The chain recombines TRBV27 with TRBJ1-2; D remains ambiguous. CDR3 sequence (DNA): TGTGCCAGCAGTTTATCGCGCTCCCCCGGGTATGGCTACACCTTC. Amino acid sequence: CASSLSRSPGYGYTF.